One and the same sample provided the 14 T cell receptor beta chains below, sequenced in a study of blood T cell repertoires in COVID-19. The data were produced by immunoSEQ multiplex PCR, yet TCRdb's version contains in-frame clones alone and is incomplete. The sample lists under 150,000 clones, 84% occurring once. The sequenced sample was PBMCs or T cells enriched from blood (not recorded which). These receptors came from a man aged 45-65 years in a cohort exposed to, infected with or recovered from COVID-19 (not recorded which).

This clone turned up a few times. The rearrangement joins TRBV30 to TRBJ1-2, with D unresolved. V was clipped by 3 bases and J by 0 bases, with 11 bases between them. In germline, CDR1 is GTSNPN, CDR2 SVGIG (reference sequence). There are 14 residues in the CDR3. The CDR3 reads CAWRSTGTNYGYTF. In DNA form, the CDR3 reads TGTGCCTGGAGATCCACCGGGACTAACTATGGCTACACCTTC.

The rearrangement joins TRBV5-1 to TRBJ1-3; D is unresolved. V gave up 0 bases and J gave up 4 bases, with 14 bases separating them. This CDR3 has 16 residues. Germline V lookup: CDR1 SGHRS, CDR2 YFSETQ. CDR3 coding DNA: TGCGCCAGCAGCTTGGGAGGTGATCAAATCGGAAACACCATATATTTT. Protein sequence: CASSLGGDQIGNTIYF.

V and J are TRBV24-1 and TRBJ2-7, with TRBD2 matching over 15 bases. Germline CDR1 KGHDR, CDR2 SFDVKD. The CDR3 covers 17 residues. After removal of 5 bases from V and 2 bases from J, the junction contained 6 bases not matched to a gene. The chain's CDR3 is CATSGPGLAGGTYEQYF. The CDR3 coding sequence is TGTGCCACCAGTGGTCCGGGACTAGCGGGAGGAACCTACGAGCAGTACTTC.

This clone came up a few times. The rearrangement links TRBV30 to TRBJ1-4; a weak D match, TRBD1 (5 bases). The CDR3 has 11 amino acids. Germline V gene data show CDR1 as GTSNPN and CDR2 as SVGIG (reference sequence). V was clipped by 4 bases and J by 8 bases, with 8 bases between them. CDR3 sequence: CAWTWGEKLFF. The CDR3 nucleotides read TGTGCCTGGACCTGGGGCGAAAAACTGTTTTTT.

The rearrangement links TRBV27 to TRBJ2-5; D gene unclear. Trimming left V 0 bases short and J 1 base short, with 9 bases between. Germline V gene data show CDR1 as MNHEY and CDR2 as SMNVEV (reference sequence). This CDR3 region has 15 residues. CDR3 amino acids: CASSLSLNSQETQYF. The CDR3 DNA follows: TGTGCCAGCAGTTTATCCCTCAACAGCCAAGAGACCCAGTACTTC.

The gene calls are TRBV4-3 and TRBJ2-3, with 7 positions matching TRBD1. CDR3 length: 15 amino acids. Germline V gene lookup returns CDR1 LGHNA and CDR2 YSLEER. V gave up 1 base and J gave up 3 bases; unmatched junction bases: 4. CDR3 bases: TGCGCCAGCAGCCAAGCCGACAGGGAAACAGATACGCAGTATTTT. Translated, it gives CASSQADRETDTQYF.

This clone appeared many times. This sample also contains other DNA sequences that code for the same CDR3. This sequence joins TRBV24-1 and TRBJ2-7; TRBD2 is a possible D gene (5 bases). V was clipped by 3 bases and J by 3 bases, with 8 bases between them. This CDR3 has 13 amino acids. Germline CDR1 is KGHDR and CDR2 is SFDVKD. The CDR3 DNA is TGTGCCACCAGTGATGGCGGAGGCTACGAGCAGTACTTC. This codes for CATSDGGGYEQYF.

The CDR3 sequence: CASSHSGGAWDTQYF. DNA for the CDR3: TGTGCCAGCAGCCATAGCGGGGGGGCCTGGGATACGCAGTATTTT. J is TRBJ2-3 and V is TRBV6-5; TRBD2 aligns across 11 bases. Germline CDR1 and CDR2: MNHEY and SVGAGI. Losses at the gene ends were 6 bases for V and 6 bases for J; bases not matched to a gene: 8. CDR3 length equals 15 residues.

J is TRBJ1-6 and V is TRBV6-5; 7 bases are shared with TRBD1. The CDR3 is 12 amino acids. After removal of 0 bases from V and 15 bases from J, the junction contained 2 bases not matched to a gene. Germline V gives CDR1 MNHEY, CDR2 SVGAGI. CDR3 residues: CASSYSTGLLHF. The CDR3 DNA sequence: TGTGCCAGCAGTTACTCGACAGGGCTCCTCCACTTT.

The chain carries TRBV11-2 and TRBJ1-6, with TRBD1 identical over 8 bases. Trimming removed 1 base from V and 10 bases from J; junction bases left unmatched: 6. The CDR3 length is 15 residues. Germline CDR1 and CDR2: SGHAT and FQNNGV. The CDR3 here is CASSLVDRGYSPLHF. CDR3 nucleotides: TGTGCCAGCAGCTTAGTAGACAGGGGTTACTCACCCCTCCACTTT.

V and J are TRBV19 and TRBJ1-5; D not resolved. Trimming shortened V by 4 bases and J by 0 bases, and 4 bases separated the two germline ends. From germline, CDR1 is LNHDA and CDR2 SQIVND (reference sequence). This CDR3 has 13 amino acids. CDR3 protein: CASSTVSNQPQHF. The CDR3 DNA is TGTGCCAGTAGTACGGTTAGCAATCAGCCCCAGCATTTT. The variable domain in full, with the rest retrieved from reference TRBV19 and TRBJ1-5, is DGGITQSPKYLFRKEGQNVTLSCEQNLNHDAMYWYRQDPGQGLRLIYYSQIVNDFQKGDIAEGYSVSREKKESFPLTVTSAQKNPTAFYLCASSTVSNQPQHFGDGTRLSIL.

The chain has TRBV11-2 and TRBJ2-1; TRBD2 matches at 8 bases. V gave up 3 bases and J gave up 0 bases; unmatched junction bases: 7. The CDR3 length is 17 residues. Germline-derived CDR1 and CDR2 are SGHAT and FQNNGV. CDR3 region: CASSLSGGLVSYNEQFF. In DNA, the CDR3 is TGTGCCAGCAGCTTGAGCGGGGGACTAGTCTCCTACAATGAGCAGTTCTTC.

This clone occurred a few times. DNA of the CDR3: TGTGCCAGCAGTTGGGGGACAACCGGGGAGCTGTTTTTT. It specifies CASSWGTTGELFF. This rearrangement joins TRBV12-3 or TRBV12-4 to TRBJ2-2, with a possible D match to TRBD1 (6 bases). Between the trimmed V and J ends, which lost 4 bases and 5 bases, there was a span of 8 bases. The CDR3 is made up of 13 amino acids.

The rearrangement links TRBV19 to TRBJ1-1, with TRBD1 as a possible D gene (6 bases). There are 12 residues in the CDR3. Germline V lookup: CDR1 LNHDA, CDR2 SQIVND (reference sequence). Between the trimmed V and J ends, which lost 7 bases and 6 bases, there was a span of 12 bases. DNA for the CDR3: TGTGCCAGTAACACAGGGCGGGCTGAAGCTTTCTTT. It specifies CASNTGRAEAFF.